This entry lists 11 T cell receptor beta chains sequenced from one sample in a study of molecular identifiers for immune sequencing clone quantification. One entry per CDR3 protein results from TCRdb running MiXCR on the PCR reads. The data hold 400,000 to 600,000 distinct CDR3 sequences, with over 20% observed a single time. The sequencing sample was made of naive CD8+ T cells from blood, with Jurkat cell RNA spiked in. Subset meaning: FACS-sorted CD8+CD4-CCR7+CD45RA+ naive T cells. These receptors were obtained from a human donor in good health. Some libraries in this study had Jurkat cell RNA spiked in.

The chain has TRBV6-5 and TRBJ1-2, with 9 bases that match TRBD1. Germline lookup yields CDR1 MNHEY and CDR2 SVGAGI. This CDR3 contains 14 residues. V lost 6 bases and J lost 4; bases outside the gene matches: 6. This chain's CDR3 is CASRWGTGSYGYTF. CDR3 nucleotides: TGTGCCAGCAGATGGGGGACAGGGAGCTATGGCTACACCTTC.

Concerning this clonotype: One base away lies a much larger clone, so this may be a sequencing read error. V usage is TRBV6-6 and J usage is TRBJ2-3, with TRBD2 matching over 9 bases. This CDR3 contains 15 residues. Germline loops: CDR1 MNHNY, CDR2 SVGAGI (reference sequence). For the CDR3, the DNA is TGTGGCAGCAGTTACGCGCGGGGGGGAGCAGATACGCAGTATTTT. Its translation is CGSSYARGGADTQYF.

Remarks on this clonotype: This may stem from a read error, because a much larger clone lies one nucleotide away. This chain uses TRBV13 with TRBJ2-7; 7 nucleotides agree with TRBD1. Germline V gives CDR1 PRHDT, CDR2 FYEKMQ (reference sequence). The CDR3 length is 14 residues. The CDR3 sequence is CASGLVDRNYEQYF. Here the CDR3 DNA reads TGTGCCAGCGGCTTAGTGGACAGGAATTACGAGCAGTACTTC. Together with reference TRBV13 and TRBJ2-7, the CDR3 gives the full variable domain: AAGVIQSPRHLIKEKRETATLKCYPIPRHDTVYWYQQGPGQDPQFLISFYEKMQSDKGSIPDRFSAQQFSDYHSELNMSSLELGDSALYFCASGLVDRNYEQYFGPGTRLTVT.

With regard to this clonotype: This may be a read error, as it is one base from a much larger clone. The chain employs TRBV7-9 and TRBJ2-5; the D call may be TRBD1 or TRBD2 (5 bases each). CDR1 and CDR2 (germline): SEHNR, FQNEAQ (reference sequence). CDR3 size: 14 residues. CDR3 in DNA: TGTGCCTGCAGTCTGGTGGGGGACGGGGAGACCCAGTACTTC. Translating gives CACSLVGDGETQYF.

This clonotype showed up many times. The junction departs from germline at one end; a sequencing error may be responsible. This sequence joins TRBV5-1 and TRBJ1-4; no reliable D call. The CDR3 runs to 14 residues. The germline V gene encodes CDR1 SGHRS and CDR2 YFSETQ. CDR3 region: CASSLEENNGKLFF. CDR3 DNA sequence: TGCGCCAGCAGCTTGGAGGAGAACAATGGAAAACTGTTTTTT.

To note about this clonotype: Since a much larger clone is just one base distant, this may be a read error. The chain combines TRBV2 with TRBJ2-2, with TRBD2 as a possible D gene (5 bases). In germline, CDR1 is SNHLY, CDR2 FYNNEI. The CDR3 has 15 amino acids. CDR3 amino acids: CASSAGTTNTGELVF. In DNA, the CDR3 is TGTGCCAGCAGTGCGGGAACAACGAACACCGGGGAGCTGGTTTTT.

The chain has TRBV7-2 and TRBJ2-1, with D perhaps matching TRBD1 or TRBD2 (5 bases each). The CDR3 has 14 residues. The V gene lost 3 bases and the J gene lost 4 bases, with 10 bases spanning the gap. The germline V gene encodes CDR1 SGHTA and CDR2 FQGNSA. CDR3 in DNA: TGTGCCAGCAGCTTTATAGGGGAGTACAATGAGCAGTTCTTC. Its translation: CASSFIGEYNEQFF. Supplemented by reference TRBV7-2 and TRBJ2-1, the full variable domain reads GAGVSQSPSNKVTEKGKDVELRCDPISGHTALYWYRQSLGQGLEFLIYFQGNSAPDKSGLPSDRFSAERTGGSVSTLTIQRTQQEDSAVYLCASSFIGEYNEQFFGPGTRLTVL.

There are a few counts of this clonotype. As DNA, the CDR3 is TGCGCCAGCAGCCAAGAAAAAGGGTCCGATGGCTACACCTTC. Protein sequence: CASSQEKGSDGYTF. V gene TRBV4-1 combines with J gene TRBJ1-2; D remains unclear. The CDR3 is made up of 14 amino acids. The V and J ends lost 0 bases and 6 bases respectively, with 11 bases between them. Germline CDR1 MGHRA, CDR2 YSYEKL.

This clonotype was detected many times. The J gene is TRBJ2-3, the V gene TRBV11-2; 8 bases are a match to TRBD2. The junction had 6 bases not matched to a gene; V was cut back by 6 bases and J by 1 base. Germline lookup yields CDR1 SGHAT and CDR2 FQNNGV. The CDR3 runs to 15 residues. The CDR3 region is CASSWRGAGTDTQYF. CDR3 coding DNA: TGTGCCAGCAGTTGGCGGGGGGCCGGCACAGATACGCAGTATTTT.

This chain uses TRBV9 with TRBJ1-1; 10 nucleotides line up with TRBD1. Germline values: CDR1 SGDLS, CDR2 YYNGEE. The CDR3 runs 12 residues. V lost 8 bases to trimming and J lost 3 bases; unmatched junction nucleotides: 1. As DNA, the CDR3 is TGTGCCAGTGGACAGGGGGACACTGAAGCTTTCTTT. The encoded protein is CASGQGDTEAFF. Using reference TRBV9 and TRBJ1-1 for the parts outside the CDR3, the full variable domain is DSGVTQTPKHLITATGQRVTLRCSPRSGDLSVYWYQQSLDQGLQFLIQYYNGEERAKGNILERFSAQQFPDLHSELNLSSLELGDSALYFCASGQGDTEAFFGQGTRLTVV.

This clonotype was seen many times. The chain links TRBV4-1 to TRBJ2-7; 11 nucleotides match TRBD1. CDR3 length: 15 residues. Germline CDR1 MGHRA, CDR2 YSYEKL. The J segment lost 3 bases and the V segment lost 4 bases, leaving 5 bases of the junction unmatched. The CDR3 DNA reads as TGCGCCAGCAGCCTCGAGGGGACAGGGGGCTACGAGCAGTACTTC. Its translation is CASSLEGTGGYEQYF.